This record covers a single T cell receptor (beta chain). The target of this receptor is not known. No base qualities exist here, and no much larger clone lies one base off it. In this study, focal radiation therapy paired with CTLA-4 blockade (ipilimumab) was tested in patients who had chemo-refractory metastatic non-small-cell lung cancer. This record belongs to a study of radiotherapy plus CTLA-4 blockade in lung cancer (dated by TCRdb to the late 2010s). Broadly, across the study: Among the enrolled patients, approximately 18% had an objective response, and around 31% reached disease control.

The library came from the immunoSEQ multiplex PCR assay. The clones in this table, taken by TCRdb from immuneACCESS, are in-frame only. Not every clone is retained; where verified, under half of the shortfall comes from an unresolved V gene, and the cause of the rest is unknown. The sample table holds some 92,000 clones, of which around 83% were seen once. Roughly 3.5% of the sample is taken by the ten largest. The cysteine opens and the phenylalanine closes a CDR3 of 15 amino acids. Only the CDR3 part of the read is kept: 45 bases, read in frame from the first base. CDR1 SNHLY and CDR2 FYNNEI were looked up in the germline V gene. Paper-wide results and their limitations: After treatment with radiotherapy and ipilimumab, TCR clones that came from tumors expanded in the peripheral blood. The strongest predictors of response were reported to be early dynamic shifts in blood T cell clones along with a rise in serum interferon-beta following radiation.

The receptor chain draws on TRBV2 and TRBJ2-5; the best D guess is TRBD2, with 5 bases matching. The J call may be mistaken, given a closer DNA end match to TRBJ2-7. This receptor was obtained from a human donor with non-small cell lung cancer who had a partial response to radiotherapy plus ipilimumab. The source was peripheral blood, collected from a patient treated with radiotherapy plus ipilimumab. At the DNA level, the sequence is TGTGCCAGCAGTCCCGACTATTTCTTATCCTACGAGCAGTACTTC. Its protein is CASSPDYFLSYEQYF.